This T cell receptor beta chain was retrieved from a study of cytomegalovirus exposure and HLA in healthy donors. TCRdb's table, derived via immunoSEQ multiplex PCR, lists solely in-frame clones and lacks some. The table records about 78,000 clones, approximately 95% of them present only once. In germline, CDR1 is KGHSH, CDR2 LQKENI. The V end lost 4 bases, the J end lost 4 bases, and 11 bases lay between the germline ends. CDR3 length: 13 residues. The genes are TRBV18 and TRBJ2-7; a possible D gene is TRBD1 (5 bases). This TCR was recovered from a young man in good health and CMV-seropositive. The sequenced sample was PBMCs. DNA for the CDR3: TGTGCCAGCTCACTCAGGGATCAGTACGAGCAGTACTTC. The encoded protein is CASSLRDQYEQYF.